The 8 T cell receptor beta chains presented below share a single source sample, sequenced in a study of blood T cell repertoires in COVID-19. Using immunoSEQ multiplex PCR, the repertoire was profiled, and TCRdb retains in-frame clones only, with some absent. The sample has about 120,000 clones, roughly 90% seen once; the top ten hold 6.5% to 9%. Input material: peripheral blood. The source is a man aged 45-65 years with acute or convalescent COVID-19.

The chain recombines TRBV11-2 with TRBJ1-5; 8 bases are a match to TRBD1. CDR1 SGHAT and CDR2 FQNNGV come from the germline V gene. The CDR3 has 17 amino acids. The junction had 12 bases not matched to a gene; V was cut back by 5 bases and J by 3 bases. CDR3 in DNA: TGTGCCAGCAGCCCCGGAGGGGGACAGGAGACCAATCAGCCCCAGCATTTT. Translated, it gives CASSPGGGQETNQPQHF. Full variable domain (rest looked up from reference TRBV11-2 and TRBJ1-5): EAGVAQSPRYKIIEKRQSVAFWCNPISGHATLYWYQQILGQGPKLLIQFQNNGVVDDSQLPKDRFSAERLKGVDSTLKIQPAKLEDSAVYLCASSPGGGQETNQPQHFGDGTRLSIL.

The chain has TRBV24-1 and TRBJ1-2, with TRBD1 identical over 8 bases. The length of the CDR3 is 12 residues. CDR1 is KGHDR, CDR2 SFDVKD, per germline. V lost 4 bases, J lost 7 bases, and 1 base stayed unmatched. This chain's CDR3 is CATSEGTGGYTF. The CDR3 nucleotides read TGTGCCACCAGTGAGGGGACAGGTGGCTACACCTTC.

The rearrangement uses TRBV2 and TRBJ2-5; 7 bases are shared with TRBD1. The V gene end was trimmed by 7 bases and the J gene end by 4 bases; junction bases not matched to a gene: 3. Germline loops: CDR1 SNHLY, CDR2 FYNNEI. This CDR3 is built from 12 residues. The CDR3 here is CASNKGAETQYF. The CDR3 nucleotides are TGTGCCAGCAATAAGGGGGCAGAGACCCAGTACTTC.

This chain connects TRBV4-1 to TRBJ2-2, with D possibly matching TRBD2 (6 bases). CDR1 MGHRA and CDR2 YSYEKL come from the germline V gene. CDR3 length: 18 residues. Trimming pared 0 bases from V and 0 bases from J, leaving 14 bases between. In nucleotides, the CDR3 is TGCGCCAGCAGCCAAGAACCCTCCTCGGGGGCGAACACCGGGGAGCTGTTTTTT. It is translated as CASSQEPSSGANTGELFF.

The gene calls are TRBV6-2 or TRBV6-3 and TRBJ2-6, with 12 positions matching TRBD2. Germline CDR1 is MNHEY and CDR2 is SVGEGT. V lost 5 bases to trimming and J lost 4 bases; unmatched junction nucleotides: 15. The CDR3 contains 20 residues. The CDR3 bases are TGTGCCAGCAGTGGTCCCTCTCTAGCGGGAGGGCCAAGGGGGGCCAACGTCCTGACTTTC. It is translated as CASSGPSLAGGPRGANVLTF.

J is TRBJ2-4 and V is TRBV6-1, with 9 bases lining up with TRBD2. The CDR3 extends over 14 amino acids. Germline values: CDR1 MNHNS, CDR2 SASEGT. The V gene end was trimmed by 3 bases and the J gene end by 8 bases; junction bases not matched to a gene: 5. The CDR3 DNA follows: TGTGCCAGCAGTGAGGTAGCGGGAGCGGACATTCAGTACTTC. As protein: CASSEVAGADIQYF.

The chain carries TRBV19 and TRBJ2-1; 11 nucleotides line up with TRBD1. Germline V gene data show CDR1 as LNHDA and CDR2 as SQIVND (reference sequence). This CDR3 contains 22 residues. The ends lost 3 bases at V and 3 bases at J; junction bases unmatched: 22. The CDR3 DNA follows: TGTGCCAGTAGTATCTGGGGACAGGGGGTTAGTTATGCCGGGACGAACTACAATGAGCAGTTCTTC. It yields the protein CASSIWGQGVSYAGTNYNEQFF.

The rearrangement links TRBV4-1 to TRBJ1-6, with 7 nucleotides matching TRBD1. Losses at the gene ends were 3 bases for V and 6 bases for J; bases not matched to a gene: 2. Germline CDR1 and CDR2: MGHRA and YSYEKL. This CDR3 is built from 14 residues. Here the CDR3 DNA reads TGCGCCAGCAGCCAGACAGGGAGTAATTCACCCCTCCACTTT. This translates into CASSQTGSNSPLHF.